This T cell receptor beta chain is from a study of cytomegalovirus exposure and HLA in healthy donors. Study findings and constraints: Later analysis showed TCR association rates varying by HLA locus, highest for DRB1 and lowest for HLA-C. Whilst most TCR sequences proved rare, a subset of public TCRs occurred across many donors. In terms of immune exposure information, only CMV serostatus was available. Presence/absence results assume similar sequencing depth per donor, which may not hold.

V was pared by 5 bases and J by 4 bases, with 6 bases of the junction left unmatched. The CDR3 has 14 residues. Germline V lookup: CDR1 LNHNV, CDR2 YYDKDF (reference sequence). Primers included in the PCR were 60 Vbeta and 13 Jbeta primers. Data came from immunoSEQ multiplex PCR; TCRdb stores just in-frame clones and leaves some out. The data contain around 110,000 clones, roughly three fifths of them singletons. With regard to this clone: No antigen is known for it.

This sequence joins TRBV15 and TRBJ2-7; 9 bases line up with TRBD2. The TCR sequence derives from a middle-aged woman in good health and CMV-seropositive. Specimen: PBMCs. CDR3 protein: CATSHRLAAYEQYF. In nucleotides, the CDR3 is TGTGCCACCAGCCACCGACTAGCGGCTTACGAGCAGTACTTC.